A selection of T cell receptor beta chains follows, all from one sample in a study of identifying expanded T cells in peripheral blood. Profiling relied on immunoSEQ multiplex PCR, and the TCRdb table lists in-frame clones only, not all of them. The profile shows 70,000 to 95,000 clones, around nine tenths of them singletons. Sequenced input: blood. The receptor set was obtained from a person aged 18 to 75 in good health. The CDR3 runs from the conserved cysteine through the conserved F or W. A D gene is named only where the DNA matches it firmly. Size tells how often a clone was seen (once, few, many) or the class of an expanded clone, and some rows leave it out.

TRBV6-1	once	TRBD1	TRBJ1-2	TGTGCCAGCAGTGAAGGGGAGGGACAGAGCTATGGCTACACCTTC	CASSEGEGQSYGYTF
TRBV11-2	-	-	TRBJ2-3	TGTGCCAGCAGCTTTGGGGAGAACGGAGATACGCAGTATTTT	CASSFGENGDTQYF
TRBV2	-	-	TRBJ2-5	TGTGCCAGCAGTGGCCCTGGACCCCGGGGTGGAGAGACCCAGTACTTC	CASSGPGPRGGETQYF
TRBV6-5	-	-	TRBJ1-1	TGTGCCAGCAGTATGGACAGTCCAAACACTGAAGCTTTCTTT	CASSMDSPNTEAFF
TRBV13	once	-	TRBJ2-7	TGTGCCAGCAGCTCAAGCGGTCAGGCTGGGGAGCAGTACTTC	CASSSSGQAGEQYF
TRBV29-1	-	TRBD1	TRBJ2-1	TGCAGCGCCACCGGGACAGGATCCTACAATGAGCAGTTCTTC	CSATGTGSYNEQFF
TRBV6-6	-	TRBD2	TRBJ2-5	TGTGCCAGCAGCTCCCCCCAGCGGGAGAGGACGGAGACCCAGTACTTC	CASSSPQRERTETQYF
TRBV10-3	-	-	TRBJ1-1	TGTGCCATGGGGGTGAGGGGAGACACTGAAGCTTTCTTT	CAMGVRGDTEAFF
TRBV10-3	-	-	TRBJ2-1	TGTGCCACCAGGGGGGGCCAGAGCTCCTACAATGAGCAGTTCTTC	CATRGGQSSYNEQFF
TRBV27	-	-	TRBJ1-6	TGTGCCAGTGGGTGGGGGCACAATTCACCCCTCCACTTT	CASGWGHNSPLHF
TRBV10-1	-	TRBD1	TRBJ1-1	TGCGCCAGCAGTGACCAGGGGGGAGTCACTGAAGCTTTCTTT	CASSDQGGVTEAFF
TRBV29-1	-	-	TRBJ1-2	TGCAGCGTTGCCATGGCGAATCGGAATGGCTACACCTTC	CSVAMANRNGYTF
TRBV2	-	-	TRBJ1-1	TGTGCCAGCAGGACAAATATGAACACTGAAGCTTTCTTT	CASRTNMNTEAFF
TRBV10-2	-	-	TRBJ2-7	TGCGCCAGCAGTAAACAGGGAGGGTACGAGCAGTACTTC	CASSKQGGYEQYF
TRBV19	-	-	TRBJ1-1	TGTGCCAGTAGTATCAGGACACCGAACACTGAAGCTTTCTTT	CASSIRTPNTEAFF
TRBV30	-	-	TRBJ1-5	TGTGCCTGGAGTATTTCACAGAATCAGCCCCAGCATTTT	CAWSISQNQPQHF
TRBV2	-	TRBD1	TRBJ1-3	TGTGCCAGCAGTGAAGCGCGGGACAGTTACTCTGGAAACACCATATATTTT	CASSEARDSYSGNTIYF
TRBV7-9	once	-	TRBJ2-6	TGTGCCAGCAGCTTAGCGGGTCGTTCTGGGGCCAACGTCCTGACTTTC	CASSLAGRSGANVLTF
TRBV25-1	-	TRBD1	TRBJ2-7	TGTGCCAGCACCGCCGTTGGGACAGGTACCTACGAGCAGTACTTC	CASTAVGTGTYEQYF
TRBV7-9	-	-	TRBJ2-6	TGTGCCAGCAGCTCCAACGTGTGGGGGAGCTCTGGGGCCAACGTCCTGACTTTC	CASSSNVWGSSGANVLTF
TRBV5-4	once	-	TRBJ2-5	TGTGCCATCCCCGTGGCGAAGGAGACCCAGTACTTC	CAIPVAKETQYF
TRBV6-5	-	-	TRBJ1-2	TGTGCCAGCAGTTTCTGGGGGAGGCAGGATAACTATGGCTACACCTTC	CASSFWGRQDNYGYTF
TRBV25-1	-	TRBD1	TRBJ2-7	TGTGCCAGCAGTTCCCAGGGAGACAGGGGAAACGAGCAGTACTTC	CASSSQGDRGNEQYF
TRBV23-1	-	TRBD1	TRBJ2-3	TGCGCCAGCCCTTCAGTCACTAGACAGGGGTCAGATACGCAGTATTTT	CASPSVTRQGSDTQYF
TRBV2	-	TRBD2	TRBJ2-1	TGTGCCAGCAGCGCGCAGGGGACTAGCGGTTACAATGAGCAGTTCTTC	CASSAQGTSGYNEQFF
TRBV10-3	once	-	TRBJ2-7	TGTGCCATCAGTGGGGACGGAACCTACGAGCAGTACTTC	CAISGDGTYEQYF
TRBV5-1	-	-	TRBJ1-5	TGCGCCAGCAGCGAGGGAGCGGGGACCAATCAGCCCCAGCATTTT	CASSEGAGTNQPQHF
TRBV2	-	-	TRBJ1-2	TGTGCCAGCAGTGGTCTTCAGGATGGCTACACCTTC	CASSGLQDGYTF
TRBV25-1	once	-	TRBJ2-1	TGTGCCAGCAGTGAGGGGGGGGGCCCCTACAATGAGCAGTTCTTC	CASSEGGGPYNEQFF
TRBV18	-	-	TRBJ2-7	TGTGCCAGCTCACCTGGACAGGGACTAATAACCTACGAGCAGTACTTC	CASSPGQGLITYEQYF
TRBV5-1	-	TRBD1	TRBJ2-7	TGCGCCAGCAGCCCCGGGACAGCCTCCTACGAGCAGTACTTC	CASSPGTASYEQYF
TRBV30	few	-	TRBJ1-5	TGTGCCTGGAGAGGAGCGCTCAATCAGCCCCAGCATTTT	CAWRGALNQPQHF
TRBV2	-	-	TRBJ2-1	TGTGCCAGCAGTGGGGACCAGCTCGGGCAGTTCTTC	CASSGDQLGQFF
TRBV9	-	-	TRBJ2-7	TGTGCCAGCAGCCAAGAGGTATGGGGCGAGCAGTACTTC	CASSQEVWGEQYF
TRBV7-2	-	-	TRBJ1-1	TGTGCCAGCAGCCCCCGCCCGGGATCCGGGAATGTGAACACTGAAGCTTTCTTT	CASSPRPGSGNVNTEAFF
TRBV19	-	-	TRBJ1-2	TGTGCCAGTAGACCGGGACAAGGATTCCGGGGCTACACCTTC	CASRPGQGFRGYTF
TRBV2	-	-	TRBJ2-5	TGTGCCAGCAGTGTCGGGCGGGGCCGCCAAGAGACCCAGTACTTC	CASSVGRGRQETQYF
TRBV6-1	-	-	TRBJ1-2	TGTGCCAGCAGTGATTTGGGGGGGACGAGTGGATATGGCTACACCTTC	CASSDLGGTSGYGYTF
TRBV14	-	-	TRBJ1-2	TGTGCCAGCAGCCCTACCGGTGGGGGTAGTAGGTATGGCTACACCTTC	CASSPTGGGSRYGYTF
TRBV4-1	-	-	TRBJ2-7	TGCGCCAGCAGCCAAGATCCGAACGAGCAGTACTTC	CASSQDPNEQYF
TRBV10-3	few	-	TRBJ2-2	TGTGCCACCCTATACACCGGGGAGCTGTTTTTT	CATLYTGELFF
TRBV19	-	-	TRBJ2-7	TGTGCCAGTAGTATTGAAGGGACCCGGGGGTCCTACGAGCAGTACTTC	CASSIEGTRGSYEQYF
TRBV7-8	-	TRBD1	TRBJ1-3	TGTGCCAGCAGCTTCAGGACAGGGATTGGAAACACCATATATTTT	CASSFRTGIGNTIYF
TRBV11-3	once	TRBD2	TRBJ2-3	TGTGCCAGCAGCCAACTACCCGGGAGGGTGGGCACAGATACGCAGTATTTT	CASSQLPGRVGTDTQYF
TRBV5-1	-	TRBD1	TRBJ2-7	TGCGCCAGCACCGGGACAGGGCTGAACGAGCAGTACTTC	CASTGTGLNEQYF
TRBV4-3	-	TRBD1	TRBJ2-5	TGCGCCAGCAGCCAAAAGCCATTCGGGGGACAGGGGGATGACTGGGCGACCCAGTACTTC	CASSQKPFGGQGDDWATQYF
TRBV5-1	-	-	TRBJ1-4	TGCGCCAGCAGCTTGTCACAAAACGAAAAACTGTTTTTT	CASSLSQNEKLFF
TRBV5-1	-	TRBD2	TRBJ2-1	TGCGCCAGCAGCATACTAGCGTCTGAAATCAATGAGCAGTTCTTC	CASSILASEINEQFF
TRBV19	-	TRBD2	TRBJ2-5	TGTGCCAGTAGTCTAGCGGGAGGGTACCAAGAGACCCAGTACTTC	CASSLAGGYQETQYF